This entry describes one TCR beta chain. Its matching antigen is unknown. The data belong to a study of shared clonotypes between healthy human individuals. For the study at large: Researchers assigned three CD4 naive, three CD4 memory, two CD8 naive and one CD8 memory plate to each donor.

Regarding the study as a whole: Shared clonotypes across all four donors exceeded non-shared ones in generation probability.

The split of CD4+ cells yielded CD45RA+ naive and CD45RA-negative memory subsets. The method was immunoSEQ multiplex PCR; TCRdb's version includes in-frame clones alone and lacks a portion of them. Among around 340,000 clones listed, less than 75% were seen once. The V gene's germline CDR1 is SEHNR and CDR2 FQNEAQ (reference sequence). With 5 bases removed from V and 8 bases from J, the gap between germline ends came to 9 bases. The CDR3 sequence is 11 residues long. V is TRBV7-9 and J is TRBJ1-2; no reliable D call. This TCR derives from a man aged 25 to 40 in good health. The sequenced sample was memory CD4+ T cells sorted from blood. Regarding subset: CD45RA-negative fraction. CDR3 sequence: CASSRTEGYTF. The CDR3 DNA follows: TGTGCCAGCAGCAGGACTGAAGGCTACACCTTC.